These 2 T cell receptor beta chains originate from one sample sequenced in a study of T cells in Graves' hyperthyroidism and ophthalmopathy. TCR beta CDR3 regions were amplified from RNA. With the HTBI primer set, the TCR CDR3 went through a first round of RT-PCR. TCRdb processed the multiplex PCR reads anew with MiXCR; each CDR3 protein has one entry. The data contain more than 350,000 distinct CDR3 sequences, about a sixth of them singletons. The sequenced material came from blood. The receptors come from a woman between 25 and 40 years old with Graves' hyperthyroidism that later progressed to Graves' ophthalmopathy.

The V and J genes are TRBV2 and TRBJ1-1; the D is unclear. The V and J ends lost 3 bases and 4 bases respectively, with 15 bases between them. The CDR3 consists of 15 residues. Germline-derived CDR1 and CDR2 are SNHLY and FYNNEI. CDR3: CASSEVVTGGTEAFF. DNA for the CDR3: TGTGCCAGCAGTGAGGTCGTCACTGGAGGCACTGAAGCTTTCTTT.

The gene calls are TRBV3-1 and TRBJ2-1, with 14 bases fitting TRBD2. The germline CDR1 and CDR2 sequences are LGHDT and YNNKEL (reference sequence). The CDR3 sequence is 20 residues long. After removal of 2 bases from V and 0 bases from J, the junction contained 9 bases not matched to a gene. The chain's CDR3 is CASSQFWTSGGSSSYNEQFF. CDR3 DNA sequence: TGTGCCAGCAGCCAATTTTGGACTAGCGGGGGGTCGAGCTCCTACAATGAGCAGTTCTTC.